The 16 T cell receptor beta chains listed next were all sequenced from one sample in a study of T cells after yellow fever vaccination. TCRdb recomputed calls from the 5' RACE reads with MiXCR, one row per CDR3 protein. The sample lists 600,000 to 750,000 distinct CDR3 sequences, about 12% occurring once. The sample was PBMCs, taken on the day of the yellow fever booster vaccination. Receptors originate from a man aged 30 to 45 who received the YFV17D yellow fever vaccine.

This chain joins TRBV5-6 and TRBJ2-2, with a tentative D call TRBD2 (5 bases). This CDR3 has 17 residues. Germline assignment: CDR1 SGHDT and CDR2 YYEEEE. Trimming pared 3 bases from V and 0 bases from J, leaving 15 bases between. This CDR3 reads CASSYGRLSANTGELFF. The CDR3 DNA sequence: TGTGCCAGCAGCTATGGACGGCTTAGCGCGAACACCGGGGAGCTGTTTTTT.

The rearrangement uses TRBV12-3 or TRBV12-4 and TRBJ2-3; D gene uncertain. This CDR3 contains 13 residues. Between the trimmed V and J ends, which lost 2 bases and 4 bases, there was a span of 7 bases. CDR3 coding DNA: TGTGCCAGCAGTTTAAGGTCTCCAGATACGCAGTATTTT. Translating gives CASSLRSPDTQYF.

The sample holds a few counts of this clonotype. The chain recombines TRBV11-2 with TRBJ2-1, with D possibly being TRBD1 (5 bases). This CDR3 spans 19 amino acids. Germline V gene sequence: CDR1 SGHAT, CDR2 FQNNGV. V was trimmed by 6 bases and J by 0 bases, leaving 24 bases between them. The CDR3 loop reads CASRADAGPESSSYNEQFF. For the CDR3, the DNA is TGTGCCAGCAGGGCAGACGCAGGGCCCGAGAGTAGCTCCTACAATGAGCAGTTCTTC.

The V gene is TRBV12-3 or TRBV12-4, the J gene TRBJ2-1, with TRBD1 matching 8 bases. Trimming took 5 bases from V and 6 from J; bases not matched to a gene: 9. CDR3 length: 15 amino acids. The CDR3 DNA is TGTGCCAGCAGTATCACAGGGGGAAGGACCAATGAGCAGTTCTTC. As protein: CASSITGGRTNEQFF.

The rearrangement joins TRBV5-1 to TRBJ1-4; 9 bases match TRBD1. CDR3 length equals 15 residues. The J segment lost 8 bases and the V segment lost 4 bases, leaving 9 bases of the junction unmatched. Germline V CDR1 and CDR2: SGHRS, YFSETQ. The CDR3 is CASSVQQGAGEKLFF. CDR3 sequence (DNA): TGCGCCAGCAGCGTCCAACAGGGGGCAGGGGAAAAACTGTTTTTT.

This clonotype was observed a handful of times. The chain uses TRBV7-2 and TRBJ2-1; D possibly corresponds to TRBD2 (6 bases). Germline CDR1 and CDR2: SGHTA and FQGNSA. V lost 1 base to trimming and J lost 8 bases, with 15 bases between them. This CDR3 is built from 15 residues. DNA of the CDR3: TGTGCCAGCAGCTTAGTAACGGGAGCGACGTATGAGCAGTTCTTC. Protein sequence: CASSLVTGATYEQFF.

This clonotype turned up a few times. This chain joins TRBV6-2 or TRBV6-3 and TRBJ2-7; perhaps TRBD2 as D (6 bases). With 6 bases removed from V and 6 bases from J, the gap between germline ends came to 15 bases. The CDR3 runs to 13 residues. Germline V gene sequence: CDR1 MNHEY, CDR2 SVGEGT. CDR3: CASSGLARGEQYF. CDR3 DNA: TGTGCCAGCAGCGGGCTAGCGCGGGGCGAGCAGTACTTC.

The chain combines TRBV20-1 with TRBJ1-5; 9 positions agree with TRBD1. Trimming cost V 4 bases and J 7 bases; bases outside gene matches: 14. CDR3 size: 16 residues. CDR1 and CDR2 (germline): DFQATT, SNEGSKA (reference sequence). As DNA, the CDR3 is TGCAGTGCTAAGGTCGGGACAGGGAGCCTCCAGCAGCCCCAGCATTTT. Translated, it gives CSAKVGTGSLQQPQHF.

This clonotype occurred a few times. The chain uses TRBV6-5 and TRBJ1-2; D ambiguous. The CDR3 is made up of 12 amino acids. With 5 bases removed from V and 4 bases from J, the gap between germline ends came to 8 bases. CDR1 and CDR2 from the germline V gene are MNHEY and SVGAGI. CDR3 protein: CASSQMGYGYTF. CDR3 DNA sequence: TGTGCCAGCAGTCAGATGGGCTATGGCTACACCTTC.

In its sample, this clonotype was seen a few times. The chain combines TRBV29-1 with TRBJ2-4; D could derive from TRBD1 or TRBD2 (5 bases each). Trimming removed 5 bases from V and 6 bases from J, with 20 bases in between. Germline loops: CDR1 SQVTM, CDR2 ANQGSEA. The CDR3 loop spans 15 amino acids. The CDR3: CSVLPGEGRGNIQYF. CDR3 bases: TGCAGCGTTCTCCCTGGAGAGGGGCGCGGAAACATTCAGTACTTC.

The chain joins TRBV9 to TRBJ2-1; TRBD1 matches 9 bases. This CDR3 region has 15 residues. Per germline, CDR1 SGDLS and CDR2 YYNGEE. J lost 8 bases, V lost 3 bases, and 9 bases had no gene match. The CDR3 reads CASSEVGQGAHEQFF. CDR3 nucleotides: TGTGCCAGCAGCGAGGTGGGACAGGGAGCACATGAGCAGTTCTTC.

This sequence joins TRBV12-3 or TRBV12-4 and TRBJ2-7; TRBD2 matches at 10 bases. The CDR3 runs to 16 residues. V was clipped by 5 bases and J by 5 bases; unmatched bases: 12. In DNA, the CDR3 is TGTGCCAGCAGTCCCCCTCTAGCGGGAGTGGGCGACGAGCAGTACTTC. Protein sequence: CASSPPLAGVGDEQYF.

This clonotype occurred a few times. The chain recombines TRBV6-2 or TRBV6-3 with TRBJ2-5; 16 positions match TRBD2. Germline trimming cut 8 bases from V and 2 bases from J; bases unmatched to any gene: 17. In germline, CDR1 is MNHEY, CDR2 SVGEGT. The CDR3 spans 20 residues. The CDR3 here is CASGMDTPGLAGGDQETQYF. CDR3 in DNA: TGTGCCAGCGGTATGGATACACCGGGACTAGCGGGAGGGGATCAAGAGACCCAGTACTTC.

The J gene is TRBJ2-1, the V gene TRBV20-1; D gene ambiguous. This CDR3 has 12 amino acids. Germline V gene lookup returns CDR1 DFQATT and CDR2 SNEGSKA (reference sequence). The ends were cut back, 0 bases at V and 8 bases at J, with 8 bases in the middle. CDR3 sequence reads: CSARELVYEQFF. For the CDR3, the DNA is TGCAGTGCTAGAGAGCTGGTGTATGAGCAGTTCTTC.

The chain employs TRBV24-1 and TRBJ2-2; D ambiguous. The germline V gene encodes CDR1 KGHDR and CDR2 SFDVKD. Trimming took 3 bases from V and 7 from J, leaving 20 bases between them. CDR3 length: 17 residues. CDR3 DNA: TGTGCCACCAGTGATCCTTACGCAGCCAGTGGAAACGGGGAGCTGTTTTTT. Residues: CATSDPYAASGNGELFF.

CDR3 loop: CASSYLRSRRSASDTQYF. Written as DNA, the CDR3 is TGTGCCAGCAGTTACCTCCGTAGTAGGCGGAGCGCGTCAGATACGCAGTATTTT. The chain carries TRBV6-5 and TRBJ2-3; D uncertain. Between the trimmed V and J ends, which lost 2 bases and 4 bases, there was a span of 22 bases. The CDR3 spans 18 residues. Germline V CDR1 and CDR2: MNHEY, SVGAGI.